This T cell receptor beta chain is from a study of early T cells in non-severe SARS-CoV-2 infection. Study information: Alpha and beta chains were unpaired, from unsorted whole-blood bulk RNA. Study-level points and caveats: Anti-spike CD8 specificities were favored by VDJdb matching, whose results missed private and CD4 specificities.

Researchers attached unique molecular identifiers to individual cDNA molecules. TCRdb reanalysed the 5' RACE reads using MiXCR and keeps one entry per CDR3 protein. The sample carries roughly 20,000 distinct CDR3 sequences, approximately 4.8% recorded once. This clonotype came up a few times. Its antigen is unidentified. CDR3 length: 14 residues. The V end was cut by 2 bases, the J end by 5 bases, with 10 bases between. Germline lookup yields CDR1 LNHDA and CDR2 SQIVND (reference sequence). The chain joins TRBV19 to TRBJ2-1; D may be TRBD1 or TRBD2 (5 bases each). Material: whole blood. The origin of this receptor is an adult who was a healthcare worker with PCR-confirmed SARS-CoV-2 infection or an uninfected control (not recorded which). CDR3 residues: CASSIWGTDNEQFF. CDR3 nucleotide sequence: TGTGCCAGTAGTATATGGGGGACGGACAATGAGCAGTTCTTC. Using reference TRBV19 and TRBJ2-1 for the parts outside the CDR3, the full variable domain is DGGITQSPKYLFRKEGQNVTLSCEQNLNHDAMYWYRQDPGQGLRLIYYSQIVNDFQKGDIAEGYSVSREKKESFPLTVTSAQKNPTAFYLCASSIWGTDNEQFFGPGTRLTVL.